This is a list of T cell receptor beta chains from one sample in a study of identical twins. TCRdb analysed the 5' RACE reads with MiXCR anew, one entry per CDR3 protein. This sample carries hundreds of thousands of distinct CDR3 sequences, less than 9% of them seen once, and the ten largest clones take around 2.1%. The same data also contributed to another study, on yellow fever vaccine responses in identical twins.

Material: memory (CD45RO+) T cells sorted from blood. All receptors derive from a woman aged 18 to 35 in good health. Each CDR3 is given with its conserved first and last residue. D genes are given only for firm matches. A clone size is listed for some rows: how often the clone was seen (once, few, many), or a class if it is expanded.

abundance: many
d_gene: -
v_gene: TRBV7-9
j_gene: TRBJ1-1
CDR3aa: CASSYPGLLRQNTEAFF
CDR3nt: TGTGCCAGCAGCTATCCGGGACTCTTAAGGCAGAACACTGAAGCTTTCTTT

abundance: -
d_gene: -
v_gene: TRBV2
j_gene: TRBJ2-1
CDR3aa: CASSERGSSSYNEQFF
CDR3nt: TGTGCCAGCAGTGAACGGGGCTCCAGCTCCTACAATGAGCAGTTCTTC

abundance: -
d_gene: -
v_gene: TRBV20-1
j_gene: TRBJ1-2
CDR3aa: CSADDRPIYGYTF
CDR3nt: TGCAGTGCCGACGACAGACCGATCTATGGCTACACCTTC

abundance: few
d_gene: -
v_gene: TRBV6-1
j_gene: TRBJ1-2
CDR3aa: CASSDIGLRGGGYTF
CDR3nt: TGTGCCAGCAGTGATATCGGCCTTCGGGGAGGTGGCTACACCTTC

abundance: many
d_gene: TRBD2
v_gene: TRBV6-2/TRBV6-3
j_gene: TRBJ2-1
CDR3aa: CASSYIVLAGGPTSYNEQFF
CDR3nt: TGTGCCAGCAGTTATATTGTCCTAGCGGGGGGACCTACCTCCTACAATGAGCAGTTCTTC

abundance: -
d_gene: TRBD1
v_gene: TRBV28
j_gene: TRBJ1-4
CDR3aa: CASNERTGMIEKLFF
CDR3nt: TGTGCCAGCAATGAACGGACAGGGATGATTGAAAAACTGTTTTTT

abundance: -
d_gene: -
v_gene: TRBV6-1
j_gene: TRBJ1-6
CDR3aa: CASSTDTWNSPLHF
CDR3nt: TGTGCCAGCAGTACGGATACATGGAATTCACCCCTCCACTTT

abundance: few
d_gene: TRBD1
v_gene: TRBV20-1
j_gene: TRBJ2-6
CDR3aa: CSARKGGPSGANVLTF
CDR3nt: TGCAGTGCCCGAAAAGGGGGCCCCTCTGGGGCCAACGTCCTGACTTTC

abundance: many
d_gene: -
v_gene: TRBV11-2
j_gene: TRBJ2-3
CDR3aa: CASSLDIGGHTQYF
CDR3nt: TGTGCCAGCAGCTTAGATATCGGGGGGCATACGCAGTATTTT

abundance: many
d_gene: TRBD2
v_gene: TRBV20-1
j_gene: TRBJ2-7
CDR3aa: CSAVRLAGASYEQYF
CDR3nt: TGCAGTGCTGTTAGACTAGCGGGCGCCTCCTACGAGCAGTACTTC

abundance: few
d_gene: -
v_gene: TRBV4-2
j_gene: TRBJ2-4
CDR3aa: CASSQDTAVAKNIQYF
CDR3nt: TGTGCCAGCAGCCAGGACACCGCTGTGGCCAAAAACATTCAGTACTTC

abundance: few
d_gene: -
v_gene: TRBV5-1
j_gene: TRBJ1-1
CDR3aa: CASSLGGEERSNTEAFF
CDR3nt: TGCGCCAGCAGCTTGGGGGGGGAGGAACGCTCAAACACTGAAGCTTTCTTT

abundance: few
d_gene: -
v_gene: TRBV3-1
j_gene: TRBJ2-2
CDR3aa: CASSQSTGWGEKLFF
CDR3nt: TGTGCCAGCAGCCAATCCACCGGGTGGGGAGAGAAGCTGTTTTTT

abundance: few
d_gene: TRBD2
v_gene: TRBV20-1
j_gene: TRBJ2-7
CDR3aa: CSAGTSGDPSYEQYF
CDR3nt: TGCAGTGCTGGGACTAGCGGGGACCCCTCCTACGAGCAGTACTTC

abundance: many
d_gene: -
v_gene: TRBV18
j_gene: TRBJ2-2
CDR3aa: CASSPQRAASTGELFF
CDR3nt: TGTGCCAGCTCACCACAAAGAGCGGCGTCCACCGGGGAGCTGTTTTTT

abundance: many
d_gene: TRBD1
v_gene: TRBV7-9
j_gene: TRBJ2-1
CDR3aa: CASRQDRGHNEQFF
CDR3nt: TGTGCCAGCAGACAGGACAGGGGCCACAATGAGCAGTTCTTC

abundance: -
d_gene: -
v_gene: TRBV6-5
j_gene: TRBJ2-3
CDR3aa: CASSYRLKPDTQYF
CDR3nt: TGTGCCAGCAGTTACCGCCTGAAACCAGATACGCAGTATTTT

abundance: -
d_gene: -
v_gene: TRBV29-1
j_gene: TRBJ1-4
CDR3aa: CSAEGEKLFF
CDR3nt: TGCAGCGCCGAAGGTGAAAAACTGTTTTTT

abundance: many
d_gene: -
v_gene: TRBV9
j_gene: TRBJ2-3
CDR3aa: CASTPRTGINTDTQYF
CDR3nt: TGTGCCAGCACCCCCAGAACGGGGATTAACACAGATACGCAGTATTTT

abundance: -
d_gene: -
v_gene: TRBV2
j_gene: TRBJ2-7
CDR3aa: CASSQGFERYEQYF
CDR3nt: TGTGCCAGCAGCCAAGGGTTTGAGAGATACGAGCAGTACTTC

abundance: -
d_gene: -
v_gene: TRBV12-3/TRBV12-4
j_gene: TRBJ2-1
CDR3aa: CASSFWGGGLSYNEQFF
CDR3nt: TGTGCCAGCAGTTTCTGGGGTGGGGGGCTGTCCTACAATGAGCAGTTCTTC

abundance: -
d_gene: -
v_gene: TRBV7-3
j_gene: TRBJ2-3
CDR3aa: CASSLGPQYTDTQYF
CDR3nt: TGTGCCAGCAGCTTAGGTCCACAGTACACAGATACGCAGTATTTT

abundance: many
d_gene: TRBD2
v_gene: TRBV20-1
j_gene: TRBJ2-3
CDR3aa: CSARGSSGSSDTQYF
CDR3nt: TGCAGTGCTAGAGGGTCTAGCGGGAGTTCAGATACGCAGTATTTT

abundance: many
d_gene: -
v_gene: TRBV7-8
j_gene: TRBJ2-1
CDR3aa: CASSFSVSSDNEQFF
CDR3nt: TGTGCCAGCAGCTTTTCGGTTTCCAGCGACAATGAGCAGTTCTTC

abundance: many
d_gene: TRBD2
v_gene: TRBV5-1
j_gene: TRBJ2-7
CDR3aa: CASSGTSVAYEQYF
CDR3nt: TGCGCCAGCAGTGGAACTAGCGTAGCCTACGAGCAGTACTTC

abundance: -
d_gene: -
v_gene: TRBV7-2
j_gene: TRBJ2-1
CDR3aa: CASSFPAGAYNEQFF
CDR3nt: TGTGCCAGCAGCTTCCCAGCCGGGGCCTACAATGAGCAGTTCTTC

abundance: many
d_gene: TRBD1
v_gene: TRBV5-1
j_gene: TRBJ1-1
CDR3aa: CASSPGGTGGLAEAFF
CDR3nt: TGCGCCAGCAGCCCTGGAGGGACAGGCGGTTTAGCTGAAGCTTTCTTT